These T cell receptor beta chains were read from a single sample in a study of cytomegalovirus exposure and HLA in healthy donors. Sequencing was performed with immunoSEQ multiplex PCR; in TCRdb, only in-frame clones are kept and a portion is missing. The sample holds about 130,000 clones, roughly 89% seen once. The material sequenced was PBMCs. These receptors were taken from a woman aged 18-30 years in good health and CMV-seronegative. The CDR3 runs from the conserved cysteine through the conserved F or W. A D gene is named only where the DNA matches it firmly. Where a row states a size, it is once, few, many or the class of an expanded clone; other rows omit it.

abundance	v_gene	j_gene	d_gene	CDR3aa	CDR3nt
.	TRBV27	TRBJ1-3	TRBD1	CASRLTGGTSGNTIYF	TGTGCCAGCAGGCTGACAGGGGGAACCTCTGGAAACACCATATATTTT
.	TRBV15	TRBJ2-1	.	CATSRERGTYNEQFF	TGTGCCACCAGCAGAGAAAGGGGCACGTACAATGAGCAGTTCTTC
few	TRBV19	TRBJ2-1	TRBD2	CASTQAGGGYNEQFF	TGTGCCAGTACCCAAGCGGGGGGCGGCTACAATGAGCAGTTCTTC
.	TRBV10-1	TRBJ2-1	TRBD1	CASSVKRTGGTLKEPNEQFF	TGCGCCAGCAGTGTAAAACGGACAGGGGGTACCCTAAAAGAACCCAATGAGCAGTTCTTC
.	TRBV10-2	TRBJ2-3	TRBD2	CASSLAGATDTQYF	TGCGCCAGCAGTTTAGCGGGGGCCACAGATACGCAGTATTTT
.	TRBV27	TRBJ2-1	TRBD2	CASGRGVRGRYNEQFF	TGTGCCAGCGGTCGGGGGGTGAGGGGTCGCTACAATGAGCAGTTCTTC
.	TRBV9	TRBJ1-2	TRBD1	CASSVTGQGSNYGYTF	TGTGCCAGCAGCGTGACGGGACAGGGAAGTAACTATGGCTACACCTTC
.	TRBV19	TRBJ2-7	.	CASSSRIGSSYEQYF	TGTGCCAGTAGTAGTCGTATCGGGAGCTCCTACGAGCAGTACTTC
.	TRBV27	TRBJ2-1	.	CASSLRGRVDEQFF	TGTGCCAGCAGTTTAAGGGGCAGGGTGGATGAGCAGTTCTTC
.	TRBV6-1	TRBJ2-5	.	CASSEAGGGPQETQYF	TGTGCCAGCAGTGAAGCTGGTGGGGGCCCACAAGAGACCCAGTACTTC
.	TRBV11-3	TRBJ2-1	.	CASSRGNEQFF	TGTGCCAGCAGCCGGGGGAATGAGCAGTTCTTC
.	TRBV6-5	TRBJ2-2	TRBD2	CASRYLAGDNTGELFF	TGTGCCAGCAGGTACCTAGCGGGGGATAACACCGGGGAGCTGTTTTTT
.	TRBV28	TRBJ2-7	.	CASSLMGRTYEQYF	TGTGCCAGCAGTTTGATGGGGAGAACCTACGAGCAGTACTTC
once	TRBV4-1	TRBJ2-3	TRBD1	CASSQPGQGSADTQYF	TGCGCCAGCAGCCAACCGGGACAGGGGTCCGCGGATACGCAGTATTTT
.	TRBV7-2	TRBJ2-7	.	CASSLGSPLEQYF	TGTGCCAGCAGCTTAGGCAGTCCTCTGGAGCAGTACTTC
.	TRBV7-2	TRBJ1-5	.	CASRPATSTDSNQPQHF	TGTGCCAGCAGGCCTGCAACCTCCACAGATAGCAATCAGCCCCAGCATTTT
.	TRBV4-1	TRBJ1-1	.	CASSQEKRDIRNTEAFF	TGCGCCAGCAGCCAAGAGAAGAGGGACATCAGGAACACTGAAGCTTTCTTT
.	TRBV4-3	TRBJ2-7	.	CASSQGTNSYEQYF	TGCGCCAGCAGCCAAGGGACAAACTCCTACGAGCAGTACTTC
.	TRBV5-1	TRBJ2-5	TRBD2	CASSGTSGGAMETQYF	TGCGCCAGCAGCGGTACTAGCGGGGGGGCCATGGAGACCCAGTACTTC
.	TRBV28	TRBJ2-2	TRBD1	CASSFGTGGYTGELFF	TGTGCCAGCAGTTTCGGGACAGGGGGCTACACCGGGGAGCTGTTTTTT
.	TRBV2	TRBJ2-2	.	CASSQQGTNTGELFF	TGTGCCAGCAGTCAACAGGGGACTAACACCGGGGAGCTGTTTTTT
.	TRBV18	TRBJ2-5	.	CASSPQTGQETQYF	TGTGCCAGCTCACCACAGACAGGCCAAGAGACCCAGTACTTC
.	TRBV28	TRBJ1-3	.	CASNSAGVGNTIYF	TGTGCCAGCAACTCGGCAGGGGTAGGAAACACCATATATTTT
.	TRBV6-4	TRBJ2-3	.	CASSGSSTDTQYF	TGTGCCAGCAGTGGTTCTAGCACAGATACGCAGTATTTT
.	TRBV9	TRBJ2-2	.	CASSVGVVPGELFF	TGTGCCAGCAGCGTAGGAGTGGTGCCCGGGGAGCTGTTTTTT
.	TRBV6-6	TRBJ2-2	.	CASSYPGKDTGELFF	TGTGCCAGCAGTTACCCAGGGAAGGACACCGGGGAGCTGTTTTTT
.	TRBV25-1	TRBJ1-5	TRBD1	CASSAPGQGAGQPQHF	TGTGCCAGCAGTGCACCGGGACAGGGGGCCGGTCAGCCCCAGCATTTT
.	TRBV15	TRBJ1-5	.	CATSRGGGGGYSNQPQHF	TGTGCCACCAGCAGAGGAGGAGGAGGTGGATATAGCAATCAGCCCCAGCATTTT
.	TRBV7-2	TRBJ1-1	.	CASSLVAGNTEAFF	TGTGCCAGCAGCTTAGTGGCGGGGAACACTGAAGCTTTCTTT
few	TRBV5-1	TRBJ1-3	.	CASRQGFGNTIYF	TGCGCCAGCCGCCAGGGGTTTGGAAACACCATATATTTT
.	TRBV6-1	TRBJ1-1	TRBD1	CASTDGQEMNTEAFF	TGTGCCAGCACCGATGGACAGGAAATGAACACTGAAGCTTTCTTT
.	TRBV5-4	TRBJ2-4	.	CASSPGSHIQYF	TGTGCCAGCAGTCCCGGGAGCCACATTCAGTACTTC
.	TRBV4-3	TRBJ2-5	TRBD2	CASSQVTSSGRGETQYF	TGCGCCAGCAGCCAAGTGACATCCTCCGGGAGGGGGGAGACCCAGTACTTC
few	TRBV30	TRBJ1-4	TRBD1	CAWSVLGQGSEKLFF	TGTGCCTGGAGTGTATTGGGACAGGGGAGTGAAAAACTGTTTTTT
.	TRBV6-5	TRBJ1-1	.	CASSSPRGEAFF	TGTGCCAGCAGTTCTCCCCGGGGGGAAGCTTTCTTT
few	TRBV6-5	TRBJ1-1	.	CASSYEGGAFF	TGTGCCAGCAGTTACGAGGGCGGCGCTTTCTTT
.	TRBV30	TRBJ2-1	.	CAWSSSGNEQFF	TGTGCCTGGAGTAGTAGTGGCAATGAGCAGTTCTTC
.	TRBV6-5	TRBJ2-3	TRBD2	CASSSTGTTNTQYF	TGTGCCAGCAGTTCCACCGGGACTACAAATACGCAGTATTTT